Described below is a single TCR beta chain sequence and its context. The target antigen is unknown. This record comes from a study of cytotoxic CD8 clonotypes in ibrutinib-treated CLL. The wider study: Patients: over 9 relapsed/refractory, some 16 treatment-naive, roughly 17 IGHV unmutated. Response samples were obtained once patients had received a median around 12 months of treatment, range 6 to 36. Study-wide results and limits: The clonality rise at ibrutinib response reflected private clonotype expansion.

The protocol was immunoSEQ multiplex PCR, while the TCRdb copy is restricted to in-frame clones and leaves out a portion. The data contain roughly 47,000 clones, about half of them seen just once; the ten biggest clones take up less than 35%. CDR1 SGDLS and CDR2 YYNGEE come from the germline V gene. CDR3 length equals 16 residues. The germline V and J ends were trimmed by 0 bases and 9 bases, with 19 bases remaining between them. The source of this sequence is a human donor with chronic lymphocytic leukemia. V usage is TRBV9 and J usage is TRBJ2-1, with D possibly called TRBD1 or TRBD2 (6 bases each). The source material was PBMCs, sampled after 12 months of ibrutinib treatment. This CDR3 is CASSVVVATGGVEQFF. In nucleotides, the CDR3 is TGTGCCAGCAGCGTAGTCGTAGCGACAGGAGGGGTTGAGCAGTTCTTC.